What follows are 20 T cell receptor beta chains derived from one specimen sequenced in a study of blood T cell repertoires in COVID-19. Measured with immunoSEQ multiplex PCR; TCRdb has only the in-frame clones, and not every one. Seen here are approximately 230,000 clones, roughly 80% observed once, and the top ten hold over 7.5%. Material for sequencing was peripheral blood. Receptors were obtained from a man aged 80 or over with acute or convalescent COVID-19.

This chain uses TRBV20-1 with TRBJ1-5, with 7 bases matching TRBD1. Germline V CDR1 and CDR2: DFQATT, SNEGSKA (reference sequence). CDR3 size: 14 residues. V lost 3 bases, J lost 7 bases, and 9 bases stayed unmatched. Here the CDR3 reads CSASPRDRGQPQHF. In nucleotides, the CDR3 is TGCAGTGCTAGTCCCCGGGACAGAGGGCAGCCCCAGCATTTT.

This chain joins TRBV15 and TRBJ1-1, with 8 bases that match TRBD1. Germline V lookup: CDR1 LNHNV, CDR2 YYDKDF (reference sequence). With 0 bases clipped from V and 4 bases from J, the junction kept 10 bases outside the gene matches. The CDR3 is 17 residues long. CDR3 sequence (DNA): TGTGCCACCAGCAGAGATCTTGTCAGGGGGCGATTCACTGAAGCTTTCTTT. This translates into CATSRDLVRGRFTEAFF.

This clone has only a few counts. The chain joins TRBV2 to TRBJ1-5, with D unresolved. Germline CDR1 and CDR2: SNHLY and FYNNEI. CDR3 length equals 13 residues. Trimming stripped 0 bases from V and 5 bases from J, with 5 bases between. The CDR3 spells CASSEAPDQPQHF. Written as DNA, the CDR3 is TGTGCCAGCAGTGAAGCGCCAGATCAGCCCCAGCATTTT.

CDR3 loop: CASILGPGLADSNEQFF. The CDR3, as DNA: TGCGCCAGCATCCTGGGACCGGGACTAGCGGACTCCAATGAGCAGTTCTTC. V usage is TRBV5-1 and J usage is TRBJ2-1; 11 bases line up with TRBD2. V lost 6 bases to trimming and J lost 6 bases; unmatched junction nucleotides: 14. The CDR3 contains 17 residues. Germline-derived CDR1 and CDR2 are SGHRS and YFSETQ.

This chain joins TRBV15 and TRBJ1-2; tentatively, D is TRBD1 (5 bases). V was shortened by 4 bases and J by 7 bases, with 16 bases between the two germline ends. Germline CDR1 and CDR2: LNHNV and YYDKDF (reference sequence). The length of the CDR3 is 14 residues. The CDR3, as DNA: TGTGCCACCAGCACAGTCCAGGGTGTGGGTGGCTACACCTTC. Amino acids: CATSTVQGVGGYTF.

This rearrangement joins TRBV28 to TRBJ1-4; no clear D. V was shortened by 8 bases and J by 7 bases, with 23 bases between the two germline ends. Looked up from germline, CDR1 is MDHEN and CDR2 is SYDVKM. The CDR3 has 16 amino acids. The CDR3, as DNA: TGTGCCAGCTGCCGTTGGCCAGGAGAGAGCGGTGAAAAACTGTTTTTT. As protein: CASCRWPGESGEKLFF.

This clone was found a few times. CDR3 sequence reads: CASSQDRGLAGLQETQYF. The CDR3 DNA is TGCGCCAGCAGCCAAGATCGAGGACTAGCGGGGTTACAAGAGACCCAGTACTTC. The chain employs TRBV4-1 and TRBJ2-5; 12 positions agree with TRBD2. The CDR3 has 18 amino acids. The germline CDR1 and CDR2 sequences are MGHRA and YSYEKL. The V gene end was trimmed by 0 bases and the J gene end by 2 bases; junction bases not matched to a gene: 7.

CDR3 sequence: CAWRTSYNSPLHF. In DNA form, the CDR3 reads TGTGCCTGGAGGACTTCGTATAATTCACCCCTCCACTTT. The chain carries TRBV30 and TRBJ1-6; D unresolved. The V and J ends lost 3 bases and 4 bases respectively, with 7 bases between them. The CDR3 length is 13 residues. CDR1 is GTSNPN and CDR2 is SVGIG in the germline V gene (reference sequence).

The V gene is TRBV5-1, the J gene TRBJ2-3; no clear D. The CDR3 is 14 amino acids. The V gene's germline CDR1 is SGHRS and CDR2 YFSETQ. Trimming took off 4 bases at V and 4 bases at J, with 13 bases between the two ends. The CDR3 spells CASSQVPPPDTQYF. The CDR3 bases are TGCGCCAGCAGCCAGGTTCCCCCCCCAGATACGCAGTATTTT. Full variable domain (rest looked up from reference TRBV5-1 and TRBJ2-3): KAGVTQTPRYLIKTRGQQVTLSCSPISGHRSVSWYQQTPGQGLQFLFEYFSETQRNKGNFPGRFSGRQFSNSRSEMNVSTLELGDSALYLCASSQVPPPDTQYFGPGTRLTVL.

V and J are TRBV6-6 and TRBJ1-2; D remains ambiguous. With 6 bases removed from V and 0 bases from J, the gap between germline ends came to 11 bases. The CDR3 is 14 amino acids. In germline, CDR1 is MNHNY, CDR2 SVGAGI (reference sequence). CDR3 in DNA: TGTGCCAGCAGCTCACTAAAGGCTAACTATGGCTACACCTTC. Protein product: CASSSLKANYGYTF.

This clone has only one observation. V gene TRBV3-1 (or the pseudogene TRBV3-2) combines with J gene TRBJ2-5; 16 nucleotides align to TRBD2. V was pared by 4 bases and J by 2 bases, with 16 bases of the junction left unmatched. Per germline, CDR1 LGHDT and CDR2 YNNKEL (reference sequence). The CDR3 runs 21 residues. CDR3 sequence reads: CASSPGPGLAGGRRRQETQYF. The CDR3, as DNA: TGTGCCAGCAGCCCCGGCCCGGGACTAGCGGGAGGGCGGAGGAGACAAGAGACCCAGTACTTC.

For the CDR3, the DNA is TGTGCCAGCAGCCAAGATGGAGGAGCAGGGGGGATGAACACTGAAGCTTTCTTT. Its protein product is CASSQDGGAGGMNTEAFF. The chain joins TRBV4-2 to TRBJ1-1, with TRBD1 identical over 7 bases. This CDR3 has 18 residues. V was clipped by 0 bases and J by 0 bases; unmatched bases: 10. Germline V gives CDR1 LGHNA, CDR2 YNFKEQ.

This clone appeared a few times. The chain joins TRBV30 to TRBJ2-7; weak D call: TRBD1 (6 bases). This CDR3 contains 16 residues. V was trimmed by 4 bases and J by 7 bases, leaving 26 bases between them. Germline CDR1 reads GTSNPN; CDR2 reads SVGIG (reference sequence). This chain's CDR3 is CAWTPALSGAVGEQYF. The CDR3 DNA follows: TGTGCCTGGACCCCGGCCCTATCAGGGGCGGTTGGAGAGCAGTACTTC.

The rearrangement links TRBV7-2 to TRBJ1-5; D might be TRBD1 (5 bases). Germline CDR1 and CDR2: SGHTA and FQGNSA. The V end lost 0 bases, the J end lost 4 bases, and 10 bases lay between the germline ends. There are 15 residues in the CDR3. For the CDR3, the DNA is TGTGCCAGCAGCTTAGCGGCAGGGCCAAATCAGCCCCAGCATTTT. Amino acid sequence: CASSLAAGPNQPQHF.

This chain joins TRBV12-5 and TRBJ2-5; 7 nucleotides line up with TRBD1. This CDR3 has 17 residues. Looked up from germline, CDR1 is LGHNT and CDR2 is FRNRAP. The J segment lost 5 bases and the V segment lost 3 bases, leaving 15 bases of the junction unmatched. The DNA of the CDR3 is TGTGCTAGTGGTTTCCTATACCCCGGGACAGCAGTGGAGACCCAGTACTTC. Encoded protein: CASGFLYPGTAVETQYF.

This chain links TRBV5-4 with TRBJ1-3; no clear D gene. Germline V gives CDR1 SGHNT, CDR2 YYREEE (reference sequence). The CDR3 consists of 16 residues. V lost 4 bases and J 0 bases, leaving 14 bases between the germline ends. The CDR3 here is CASSPRASGSGNTIYF. CDR3 nucleotides: TGTGCCAGCAGCCCCCGCGCTTCGGGCTCTGGAAACACCATATATTTT.

Points on this clone: A read error may account for a junction end that differs from germline. The chain is built from TRBV11-2 and TRBJ1-3; 7 positions agree with TRBD1. The CDR3 contains 17 residues. CDR1 and CDR2 from the germline V gene are SGHAT and FQNNGV. Here the CDR3 reads CASSSDARGYSRNTIYF. CDR3 coding DNA: TGTGCCAGCAGCTCCGACGCCAGGGGGTACTCTAGAAACACCATATATTTT. Full variable domain (rest looked up from reference TRBV11-2 and TRBJ1-3): EAGVAQSPRYKIIEKRQSVAFWCNPISGHATLYWYQQILGQGPKLLIQFQNNGVVDDSQLPKDRFSAERLKGVDSTLKIQPAKLEDSAVYLCASSSDARGYSRNTIYFGEGSWLTVV.

The rearrangement joins TRBV11-2 to TRBJ2-5, with 10 bases aligning to TRBD2. Trimming removed 6 bases from V and 4 bases from J; junction bases left unmatched: 5. From germline, CDR1 is SGHAT and CDR2 FQNNGV. This CDR3 region has 14 residues. The CDR3 bases are TGTGCCAGCAGGGGACTAGCGAAAGGAGAGACCCAGTACTTC. Translation gives CASRGLAKGETQYF.

The chain couples TRBV5-8 to TRBJ2-7; a possible D gene is TRBD1 (6 bases). There are 13 residues in the CDR3. Germline V CDR1 and CDR2: SGHTS, YDEGEE. Trimming shortened V by 4 bases and J by 3 bases, and 11 bases separated the two germline ends. This CDR3 is CASSLDRRYEQYF. CDR3 in DNA: TGTGCCAGCAGCCTCGACAGGCGCTACGAGCAGTACTTC.

The rearrangement links TRBV6-5 to TRBJ1-3; TRBD1 is a possible D gene (5 bases). CDR3 length equals 13 residues. Germline CDR1 and CDR2: MNHEY and SVGAGI. V lost 6 bases to trimming and J lost 3 bases, with 9 bases between them. The CDR3 DNA sequence: TGTGCCAGCAGGACAGAAGATGGAAACACCATATATTTT. Translating it yields CASRTEDGNTIYF.